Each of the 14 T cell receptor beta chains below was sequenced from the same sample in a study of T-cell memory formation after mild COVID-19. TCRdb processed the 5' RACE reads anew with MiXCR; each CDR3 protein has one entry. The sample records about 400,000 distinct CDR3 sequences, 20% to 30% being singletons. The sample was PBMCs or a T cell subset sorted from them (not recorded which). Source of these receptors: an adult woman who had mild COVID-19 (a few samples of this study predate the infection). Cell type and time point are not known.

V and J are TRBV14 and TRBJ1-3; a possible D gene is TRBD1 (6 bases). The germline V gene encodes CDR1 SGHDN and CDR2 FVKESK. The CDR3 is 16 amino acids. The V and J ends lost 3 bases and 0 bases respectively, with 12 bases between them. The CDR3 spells CASSHRDRLSGNTIYF. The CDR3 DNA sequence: TGTGCCAGCAGCCATCGAGACAGGCTCTCTGGAAACACCATATATTTT.

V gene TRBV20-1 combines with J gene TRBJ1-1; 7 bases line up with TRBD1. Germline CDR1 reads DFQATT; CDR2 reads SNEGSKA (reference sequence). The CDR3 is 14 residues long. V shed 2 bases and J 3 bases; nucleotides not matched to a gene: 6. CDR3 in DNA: TGCAGTGCTAGATGGGTCAGGGGGGACACTGAAGCTTTCTTT. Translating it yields CSARWVRGDTEAFF.

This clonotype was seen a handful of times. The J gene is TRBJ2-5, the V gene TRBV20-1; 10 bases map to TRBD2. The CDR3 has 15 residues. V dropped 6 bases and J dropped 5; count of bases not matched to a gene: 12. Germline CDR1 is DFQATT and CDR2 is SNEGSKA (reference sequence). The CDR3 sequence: CSATRQRGGLETQYF. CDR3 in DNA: TGCAGTGCCACGCGTCAGCGGGGGGGCTTGGAGACCCAGTACTTC.

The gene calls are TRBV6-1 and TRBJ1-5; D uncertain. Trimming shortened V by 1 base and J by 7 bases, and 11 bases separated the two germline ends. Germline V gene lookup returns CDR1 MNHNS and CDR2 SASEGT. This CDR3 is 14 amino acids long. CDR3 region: CASSEVGTRQPQHF. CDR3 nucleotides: TGTGCCAGCAGTGAAGTGGGTACCCGACAGCCCCAGCATTTT.

CDR3 bases: TGTGCCAGCAGCCCTCTCCGGCCCTCTAGCGGGAGGGATACTGAGCAGTTCTTC. Translating gives CASSPLRPSSGRDTEQFF. The rearrangement links TRBV7-3 to TRBJ2-1; 12 nucleotides line up with TRBD2. Trimming removed 5 bases from V and 9 bases from J; junction bases left unmatched: 17. The CDR3 runs 18 residues. Germline V gene sequence: CDR1 SGHTA, CDR2 FQGTGA.

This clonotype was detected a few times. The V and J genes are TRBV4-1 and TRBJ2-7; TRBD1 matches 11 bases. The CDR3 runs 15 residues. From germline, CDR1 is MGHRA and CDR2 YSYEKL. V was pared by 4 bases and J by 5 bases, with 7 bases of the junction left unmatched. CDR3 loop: CASSPKGQGDHEQYF. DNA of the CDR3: TGCGCCAGCAGCCCCAAGGGACAGGGGGATCACGAGCAGTACTTC.

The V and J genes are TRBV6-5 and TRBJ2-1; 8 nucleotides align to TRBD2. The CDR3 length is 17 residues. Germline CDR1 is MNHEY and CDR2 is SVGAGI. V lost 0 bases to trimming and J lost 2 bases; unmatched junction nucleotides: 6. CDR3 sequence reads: CASSYSILSGAYNEQFF. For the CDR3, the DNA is TGTGCCAGCAGTTACTCGATACTTAGCGGGGCCTACAATGAGCAGTTCTTC.

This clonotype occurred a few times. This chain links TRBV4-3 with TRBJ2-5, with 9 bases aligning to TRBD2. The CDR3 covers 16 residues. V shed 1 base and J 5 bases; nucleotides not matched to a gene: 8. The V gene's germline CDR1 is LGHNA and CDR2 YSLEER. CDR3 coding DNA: TGCGCCAGCAGCCAAGCCCGCCTAGCGGGGCGGGAGACCCAGTACTTC. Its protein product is CASSQARLAGRETQYF.

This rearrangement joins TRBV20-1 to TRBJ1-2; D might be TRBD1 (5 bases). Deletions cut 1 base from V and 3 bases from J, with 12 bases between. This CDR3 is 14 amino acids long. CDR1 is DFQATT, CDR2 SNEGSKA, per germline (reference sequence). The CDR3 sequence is CSARGGGTHYGYTF. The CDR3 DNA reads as TGCAGTGCTAGAGGAGGCGGGACCCACTATGGCTACACCTTC.

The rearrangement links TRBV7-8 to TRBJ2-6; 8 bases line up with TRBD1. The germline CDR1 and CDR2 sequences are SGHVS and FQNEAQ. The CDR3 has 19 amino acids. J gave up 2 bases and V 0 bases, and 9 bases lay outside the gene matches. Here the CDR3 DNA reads TGTGCCAGCAGCTTAGCGTCCTGGACAGGGTCTACTGGGGCCAACGTCCTGACTTTC. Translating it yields CASSLASWTGSTGANVLTF.

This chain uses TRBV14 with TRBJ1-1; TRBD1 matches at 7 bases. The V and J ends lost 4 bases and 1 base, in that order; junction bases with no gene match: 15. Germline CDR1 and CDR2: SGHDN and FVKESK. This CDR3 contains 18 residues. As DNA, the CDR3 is TGTGCCAGCAGCCGCGACAGGGAGCCCTTTTCTTCGAACACTGAAGCTTTCTTT. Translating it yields CASSRDREPFSSNTEAFF. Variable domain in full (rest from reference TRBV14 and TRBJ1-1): EAGVTQFPSHSVIEKGQTVTLRCDPISGHDNLYWYRRVMGKEIKFLLHFVKESKQDESGMPNNRFLAERTGGTYSTLKVQPAELEDSGVYFCASSRDREPFSSNTEAFFGQGTRLTVV.

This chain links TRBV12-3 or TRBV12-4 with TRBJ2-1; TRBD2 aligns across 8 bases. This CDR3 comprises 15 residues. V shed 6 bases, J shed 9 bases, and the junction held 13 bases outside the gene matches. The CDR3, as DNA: TGTGCCAGCAGGGGCAGCGGGGGACCCGGAGGTGAGCAGTTCTTC. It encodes CASRGSGGPGGEQFF.

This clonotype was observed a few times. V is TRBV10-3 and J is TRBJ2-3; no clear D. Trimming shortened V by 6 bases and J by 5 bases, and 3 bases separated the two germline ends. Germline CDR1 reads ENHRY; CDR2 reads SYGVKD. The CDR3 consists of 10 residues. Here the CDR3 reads CAIRKDTQYF. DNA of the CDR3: TGTGCCATCAGGAAAGATACGCAGTATTTT.

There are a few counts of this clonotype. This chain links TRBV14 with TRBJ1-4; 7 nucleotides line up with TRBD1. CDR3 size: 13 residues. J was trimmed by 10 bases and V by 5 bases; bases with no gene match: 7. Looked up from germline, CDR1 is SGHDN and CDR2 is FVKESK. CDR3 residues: CASSRDRAGKLFF. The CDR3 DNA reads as TGTGCCAGCAGCAGAGACAGGGCCGGAAAACTGTTTTTT.